These T cell receptor beta chains were read from a single sample in a study of early T cells in non-severe SARS-CoV-2 infection. TCRdb called the 5' RACE reads again in MiXCR, with one record for every CDR3 protein. This table holds 30,000 to 40,000 distinct CDR3 sequences, roughly 4% found once. Material: whole blood. These receptors originate from an adult who was a healthcare worker with PCR-confirmed SARS-CoV-2 infection or an uninfected control (not recorded which). Both conserved end residues are part of each CDR3. Fields, in order: D gene, V gene, J gene, clone size, CDR3 protein, CDR3 DNA. D genes are given only for firm matches. Rows give clone size only sometimes, using once, few, many, or a class for an expanded clone.

.	TRBV5-4	TRBJ1-2	many	CASSLGGSYGYTF	TGTGCCAGCAGCTTGGGGGGCTCCTATGGCTACACCTTC
.	TRBV2	TRBJ1-6	many	CASSENPPQNNSPLHF	TGTGCCAGCAGTGAAAACCCACCACAGAACAATTCACCCCTCCACTTT
TRBD1	TRBV7-9	TRBJ1-6	many	CASSPSTGRYSPLHF	TGTGCCAGCAGCCCGTCGACAGGGAGGTACTCACCCCTCCACTTT
.	TRBV7-9	TRBJ1-4	.	CASSSGYEKLFF	TGTGCCAGCAGCTCGGGGTATGAAAAACTGTTTTTT
.	TRBV3-2	TRBJ1-5	many	CASSQIGLSNQPQHF	TGTGCCAGCAGCCAAATAGGTCTAAGCAATCAGCCCCAGCATTTT
TRBD2	TRBV5-1	TRBJ2-3	few	CASSSGTSGGTDTQYF	TGCGCCAGCAGCTCCGGGACTAGCGGGGGAACAGATACGCAGTATTTT
.	TRBV6-2/TRBV6-3	TRBJ1-5	many	CASSYEEGRNQPQHF	TGTGCCAGCAGTTACGAAGAGGGACGGAATCAGCCCCAGCATTTT
.	TRBV10-1	TRBJ1-1	many	CASSELRSGEAFF	TGCGCCAGCAGTGAATTAAGGAGCGGTGAAGCTTTCTTT
.	TRBV6-6	TRBJ2-7	many	CASSYQTGYEQYF	TGTGCCAGCAGTTACCAAACAGGTTACGAGCAGTACTTC
TRBD1	TRBV6-2/TRBV6-3	TRBJ2-7	many	CASREGQVYF	TGTGCCAGCAGGGAGGGACAGGTCTACTTC
.	TRBV9	TRBJ2-7	many	CASSVAGGGTYEQYF	TGTGCCAGCAGCGTAGCGGGTGGGGGGACCTACGAGCAGTACTTC
.	TRBV27	TRBJ2-5	many	CASSFWDGRQETQYF	TGTGCCAGCAGTTTCTGGGACGGTCGCCAAGAGACCCAGTACTTC
TRBD1	TRBV12-3/TRBV12-4	TRBJ1-6	many	CASSHTTGAGWSPLHF	TGTGCCAGCAGTCATACCACAGGGGCCGGATGGTCACCCCTCCACTTT
.	TRBV20-1	TRBJ2-3	many	CSASPGTDTQYF	TGCAGTGCTAGTCCAGGCACAGATACGCAGTATTTT
.	TRBV7-2	TRBJ2-5	.	CASSSVQETQYF	TGTGCCAGCTCTAGCGTACAAGAGACCCAGTACTTC
TRBD1	TRBV27	TRBJ1-6	.	CASSSQGSSYNSPLHF	TGTGCCAGCAGTTCACAGGGGAGCTCCTATAATTCACCCCTCCACTTT
.	TRBV27	TRBJ1-2	many	CASQTFRGPQANYGYTF	TGTGCCAGCCAAACTTTCAGGGGTCCCCAAGCTAACTATGGCTACACCTTC
.	TRBV6-4	TRBJ2-1	many	CASSDGNRYNEQFF	TGTGCCAGCAGTGACGGGAACAGATACAATGAGCAGTTCTTC
TRBD2	TRBV7-8	TRBJ2-2	.	CASSRTGLAVGGELFF	TGTGCCAGCAGCCGGACCGGACTAGCGGTCGGCGGGGAGCTGTTTTTT
TRBD2	TRBV11-2	TRBJ2-7	many	CASSLVAAGAAYEQYF	TGTGCCAGCAGCTTAGTAGCAGCGGGGGCTGCCTACGAGCAGTACTTC
.	TRBV12-3/TRBV12-4	TRBJ2-7	many	CASSLADTLSYEQYF	TGTGCCAGCAGTTTAGCGGACACTTTATCCTACGAGCAGTACTTC
.	TRBV18	TRBJ1-1	many	CASSPGMGTEAFF	TGTGCCAGCTCCCCAGGAATGGGGACTGAAGCTTTCTTT
TRBD1	TRBV7-7	TRBJ1-4	few	CASSFGQARNEKLFF	TGTGCCAGCAGCTTCGGACAGGCCCGTAATGAAAAACTGTTTTTT
.	TRBV2	TRBJ1-5	many	CASGTENQPQHF	TGTGCCAGCGGGACGGAGAATCAGCCCCAGCATTTT
TRBD1	TRBV5-1	TRBJ2-6	few	CASSDGTGRTGSSGANVLTF	TGCGCCAGCAGCGATGGGACAGGGAGGACAGGATCCTCTGGGGCCAACGTCCTGACTTTC
TRBD2	TRBV28	TRBJ2-5	many	CASSSGGDEETQYF	TGTGCCAGCAGTTCGGGGGGGGATGAAGAGACCCAGTACTTC
.	TRBV7-2	TRBJ2-7	many	CASSRPTTSYEQYF	TGTGCCAGCAGCCGACCGACTACCTCCTACGAGCAGTACTTC
TRBD2	TRBV18	TRBJ2-7	many	CASSPPSRGGYEQYF	TGTGCCAGCTCACCCCCGTCCCGGGGAGGGTACGAGCAGTACTTC
TRBD1	TRBV18	TRBJ2-7	many	CASSPQGTGDHEQYF	TGTGCCAGCTCACCACAGGGTACAGGGGACCACGAGCAGTACTTC
.	TRBV28	TRBJ2-1	many	CASSSNTTGNGEQFF	TGTGCCAGCAGTTCAAACACGACAGGTAACGGTGAGCAGTTCTTC
.	TRBV19	TRBJ1-4	many	CASSLGDRPEGKLFF	TGTGCCAGTAGCCTAGGAGACAGGCCGGAAGGGAAACTGTTTTTT
.	TRBV12-3/TRBV12-4	TRBJ2-3	many	CASRGGPTDTQYF	TGTGCCAGCAGAGGCGGCCCCACAGATACGCAGTATTTT
TRBD1	TRBV4-3	TRBJ1-4	many	CASSVQGVTNEKLFF	TGCGCCAGCAGCGTACAGGGGGTGACTAATGAAAAACTGTTTTTT
TRBD2	TRBV15	TRBJ2-3	many	CATSRGKERGRTDTQYF	TGTGCCACCAGCAGAGGGAAGGAGCGGGGGAGGACAGATACGCAGTATTTT
.	TRBV29-1	TRBJ2-5	few	CSVVVTTQYF	TGCAGCGTTGTAGTCACGACCCAGTACTTC
.	TRBV6-4	TRBJ2-2	many	CASRVPNTGELFF	TGTGCCAGCAGAGTCCCCAACACCGGGGAGCTGTTTTTT
.	TRBV11-3	TRBJ2-2	many	CASSLDRSTGELFF	TGTGCCAGCAGCTTAGATCGGAGCACCGGGGAGCTGTTTTTT
TRBD1	TRBV25-1	TRBJ2-2	many	CASRGTGHTGELFF	TGTGCCAGCAGAGGGACAGGGCATACCGGGGAGCTGTTTTTT
.	TRBV7-9	TRBJ2-1	many	CASSSTGTSYNEQFF	TGTGCCAGCAGCAGTACCGGGACATCCTACAATGAGCAGTTCTTC
TRBD1	TRBV20-1	TRBJ1-1	.	CSAKSGGTEAFF	TGCAGTGCCAAGTCAGGGGGCACTGAAGCTTTCTTT
.	TRBV5-1	TRBJ2-2	many	CASSQLVAPGELFF	TGCGCCAGCAGTCAACTAGTAGCACCCGGGGAGCTGTTTTTT
.	TRBV4-3	TRBJ2-7	many	CASSPSLGGNEQYF	TGCGCCAGCAGCCCTAGCCTAGGGGGTAACGAGCAGTACTTC
.	TRBV20-1	TRBJ1-6	few	CSARDPPKGRNSPLHF	TGCAGTGCTAGAGACCCCCCAAAGGGAAGGAATTCACCCCTCCACTTT
.	TRBV4-1	TRBJ2-7	many	CASSQGLVTYEQYF	TGCGCCAGCAGCCAAGGTTTAGTCACCTACGAGCAGTACTTC
TRBD1	TRBV11-3	TRBJ1-1	many	CASSLSGGNTEAFF	TGTGCCAGCAGTTTATCAGGGGGGAACACTGAAGCTTTCTTT
.	TRBV10-2	TRBJ1-2	many	CASRDGYYGYTF	TGCGCCAGCAGAGACGGATACTATGGCTACACCTTC
.	TRBV7-9	TRBJ2-7	many	CASSSGQGSYEQYF	TGTGCCAGCAGCTCCGGCCAAGGAAGTTACGAGCAGTACTTC
.	TRBV24-1	TRBJ2-2	many	CATSDDRGAGRELFF	TGTGCCACCAGTGATGACCGGGGGGCGGGCCGGGAGCTGTTTTTT
.	TRBV5-1	TRBJ2-5	few	CASSLEGRLGETQYF	TGCGCCAGCAGCTTGGAGGGGCGCCTAGGGGAGACCCAGTACTTC
.	TRBV21-1	TRBJ1-4	many	CASIPGDQDEKLFF	TGTGCCAGCATCCCAGGTGATCAGGATGAAAAACTGTTTTTT
.	TRBV20-1	TRBJ2-1	many	CSAPGVGVSDEQFF	TGCAGTGCTCCTGGGGTGGGAGTTAGCGATGAGCAGTTCTTC
.	TRBV29-1	TRBJ1-2	many	CSVYKTGTGYTF	TGCAGCGTGTACAAAACAGGGACCGGCTACACCTTC
.	TRBV20-1	TRBJ1-1	many	CSASPGVADTEAFF	TGCAGTGCTAGCCCAGGGGTTGCGGACACTGAAGCTTTCTTT
TRBD1	TRBV5-4	TRBJ2-3	many	CASSLRVQGPTDTQYF	TGTGCCAGCAGCTTAAGGGTACAGGGGCCCACAGATACGCAGTATTTT
.	TRBV2	TRBJ1-5	.	CASSEQGNSNQPQHF	TGTGCCAGCAGTGAACAGGGGAACAGCAATCAGCCCCAGCATTTT